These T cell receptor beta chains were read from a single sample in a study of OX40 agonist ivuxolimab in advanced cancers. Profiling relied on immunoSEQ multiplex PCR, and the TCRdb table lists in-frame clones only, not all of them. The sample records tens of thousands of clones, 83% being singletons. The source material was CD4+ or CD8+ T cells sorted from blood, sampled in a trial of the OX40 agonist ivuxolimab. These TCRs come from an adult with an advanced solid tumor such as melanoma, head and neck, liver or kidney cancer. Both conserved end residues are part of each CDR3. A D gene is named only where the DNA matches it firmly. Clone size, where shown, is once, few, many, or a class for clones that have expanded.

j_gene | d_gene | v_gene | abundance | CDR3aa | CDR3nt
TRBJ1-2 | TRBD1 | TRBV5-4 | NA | CASSLGQGNYGYTF | TGTGCCAGCAGCTTGGGACAGGGGAATTATGGCTACACCTTC
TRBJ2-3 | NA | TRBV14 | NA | CASSGRTDTQYF | TGTGCCAGCAGCGGCAGAACAGATACGCAGTATTTT
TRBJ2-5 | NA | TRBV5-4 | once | CASSLVGGETQYF | TGTGCCAGCAGCTTGGTGGGTGGGGAGACCCAGTACTTC
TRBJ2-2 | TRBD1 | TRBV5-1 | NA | CASTKGQGAPNTGELFF | TGCGCCAGCACCAAGGGACAGGGGGCCCCGAACACCGGGGAGCTGTTTTTT
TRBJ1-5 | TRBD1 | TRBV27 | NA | CASRRAGGPSGPQHF | TGTGCCAGCAGGCGCGCAGGGGGCCCCTCTGGGCCCCAGCATTTT
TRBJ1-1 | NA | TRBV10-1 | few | CASSESRVNTEAFF | TGCGCCAGCAGTGAGTCCAGGGTTAACACTGAAGCTTTCTTT
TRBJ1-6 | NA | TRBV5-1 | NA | CASSHTGTQSNSPLHF | TGCGCCAGCAGCCACACCGGGACCCAAAGTAATTCACCCCTCCACTTT
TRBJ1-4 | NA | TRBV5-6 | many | CASSWGGRGEKLFF | TGTGCCAGCAGCTGGGGAGGACGAGGGGAAAAACTGTTTTTT
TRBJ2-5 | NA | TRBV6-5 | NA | CASSHRAGETQYF | TGTGCCAGCAGCCACCGGGCGGGGGAGACCCAGTACTTC
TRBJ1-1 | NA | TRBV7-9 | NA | CASSGGRGVEAFF | TGTGCCAGCAGCGGGGGCCGAGGGGTTGAAGCTTTCTTT
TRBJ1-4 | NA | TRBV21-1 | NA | CASSDSRDRDLKLFF | TGTGCCAGCAGCGACTCCCGGGACAGGGATCTAAAACTGTTTTTT
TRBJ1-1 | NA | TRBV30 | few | CAWSVQGVIAFF | TGTGCCTGGAGTGTACAGGGAGTGATCGCTTTCTTT
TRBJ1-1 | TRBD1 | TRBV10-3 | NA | CAIRTGGGTEAFF | TGTGCCATCAGGACAGGGGGCGGCACTGAAGCTTTCTTT
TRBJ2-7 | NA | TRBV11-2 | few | CASSYTLGEQYF | TGTGCCAGCAGCTACACGCTGGGCGAGCAGTACTTC
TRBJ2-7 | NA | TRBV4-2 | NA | CASSQDPRSYEQYF | TGTGCCAGCAGCCAAGATCCGCGCTCCTACGAGCAGTACTTC
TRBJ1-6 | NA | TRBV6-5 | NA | CASSVGVLTLHF | TGTGCCAGCAGTGTAGGGGTCCTCACTCTCCACTTT
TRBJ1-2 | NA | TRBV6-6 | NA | CASSYYEGGGYTF | TGTGCCAGCAGTTACTATGAAGGGGGTGGCTACACCTTC
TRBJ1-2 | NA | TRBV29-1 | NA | CSVRAGNYGYTF | TGCAGCGTTAGGGCGGGAAACTATGGCTACACCTTC
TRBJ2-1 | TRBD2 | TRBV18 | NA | CASSPRARGGGGEQFF | TGTGCCAGCTCACCACGTGCGCGGGGGGGTGGCGGTGAGCAGTTCTTC
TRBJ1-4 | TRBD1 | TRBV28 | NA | CASRGQINEKLFF | TGTGCCAGCAGGGGACAGATTAATGAAAAACTGTTTTTT
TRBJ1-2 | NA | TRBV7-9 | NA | CASSTSDRINYGYTF | TGTGCCAGCAGCACGTCGGACAGAATTAACTATGGCTACACCTTC
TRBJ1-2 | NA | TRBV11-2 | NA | CASSPDLWGYTF | TGTGCCAGCAGCCCGGATCTTTGGGGCTACACCTTC
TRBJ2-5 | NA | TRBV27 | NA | CASSPRGRGVRQETQYF | TGTGCCAGCAGTCCCCGGGGCAGGGGAGTTCGGCAAGAGACCCAGTACTTC
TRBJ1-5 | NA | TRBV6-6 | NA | CASNDWDQPQHF | TGTGCCAGCAACGACTGGGATCAGCCCCAGCATTTT
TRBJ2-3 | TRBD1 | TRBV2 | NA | CASRTGSDTQYF | TGTGCCAGCAGGACAGGGTCAGATACGCAGTATTTT
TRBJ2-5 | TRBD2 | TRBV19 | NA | CASSSGTSSGTQYF | TGTGCCAGTAGTTCCGGGACTAGCAGTGGGACCCAGTACTTC
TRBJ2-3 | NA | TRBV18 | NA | CASSPIGSRRTDTQYF | TGTGCCAGCTCACCTATTGGGTCCCGGCGCACAGATACGCAGTATTTT
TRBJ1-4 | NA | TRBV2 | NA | CASCPVPATNEKLFF | TGTGCCAGCTGCCCAGTCCCGGCAACTAATGAAAAACTGTTTTTT
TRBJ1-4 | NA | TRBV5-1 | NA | CASSLGSQEKLFF | TGCGCCAGCAGCTTGGGCAGTCAAGAAAAACTGTTTTTT
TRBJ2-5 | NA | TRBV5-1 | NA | CASSPGEETQYF | TGCGCCAGCAGCCCTGGGGAGGAGACCCAGTACTTC
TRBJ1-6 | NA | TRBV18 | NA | CASSPGRANSPLHF | TGTGCCAGCTCACCGGGCAGGGCTAATTCACCCCTCCACTTT
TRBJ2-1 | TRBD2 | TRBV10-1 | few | CASSELAGGPNEQFF | TGCGCCAGCAGTGAATTGGCGGGGGGGCCTAATGAGCAGTTCTTC
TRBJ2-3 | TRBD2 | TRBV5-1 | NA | CASSLGTSGGRTDTQYF | TGCGCCAGCAGCTTGGGTACTAGCGGGGGACGCACAGATACGCAGTATTTT
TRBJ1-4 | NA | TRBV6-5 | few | CASSLGLSREKLFF | TGTGCCAGCAGTCTGGGACTTTCTCGGGAAAAACTGTTTTTT
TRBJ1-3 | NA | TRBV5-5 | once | CASSLSDSQRNTIYF | TGTGCCAGCAGTCTATCGGACAGCCAACGAAACACCATATATTTT
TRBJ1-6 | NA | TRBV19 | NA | CASSISVNSPLHF | TGTGCCAGTAGTATTTCGGTTAATTCACCCCTCCACTTT
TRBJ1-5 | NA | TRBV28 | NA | CASSFRQPQHF | TGTGCCAGCAGTTTTCGTCAGCCCCAGCATTTT
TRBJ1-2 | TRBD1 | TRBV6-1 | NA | CASSGGQPNYGYTF | TGTGCCAGCAGTGGGGGACAGCCTAACTATGGCTACACCTTC
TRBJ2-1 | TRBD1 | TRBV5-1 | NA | CASSSRAGQGTYNEQFF | TGCGCCAGCAGCTCCCGGGCGGGACAGGGTACCTACAATGAGCAGTTCTTC
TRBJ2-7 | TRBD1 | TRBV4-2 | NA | CASSQTTGESYEQYF | TGTGCCAGCAGCCAGACGACAGGGGAATCTTACGAGCAGTACTTC
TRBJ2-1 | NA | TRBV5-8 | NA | CASSGGVAYNEQFF | TGTGCCAGCAGCGGCGGGGTCGCCTACAATGAGCAGTTCTTC
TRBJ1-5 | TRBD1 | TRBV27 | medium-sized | CASSFLTGGNQPQHF | TGTGCCAGCAGTTTCTTAACAGGGGGCAATCAGCCCCAGCATTTT
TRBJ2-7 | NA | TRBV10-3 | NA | CAISESSDNGRAREQYF | TGTGCCATCAGTGAGTCTTCAGACAATGGCAGGGCCAGGGAGCAGTACTTC
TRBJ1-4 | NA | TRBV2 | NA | CASSGILEKLFF | TGTGCCAGCAGTGGGATTTTGGAAAAACTGTTTTTT
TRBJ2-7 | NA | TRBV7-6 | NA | CASSAQAGGQDYEQYF | TGTGCCAGCAGCGCCCAGGCGGGGGGACAGGACTACGAGCAGTACTTC
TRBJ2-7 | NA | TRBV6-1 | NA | CASRGSYEQYF | TGTGCCAGCAGGGGTAGCTACGAGCAGTACTTC
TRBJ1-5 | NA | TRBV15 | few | CATSRAGSSNQPQHF | TGTGCCACCAGCAGAGCTGGGAGTAGCAATCAGCCCCAGCATTTT
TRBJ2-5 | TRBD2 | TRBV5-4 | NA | CASSLAGGPAQETQYF | TGTGCCAGCAGCTTAGCGGGGGGGCCGGCTCAAGAGACCCAGTACTTC
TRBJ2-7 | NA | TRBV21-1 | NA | CASTTDQGAYEQYF | TGTGCCAGCACCACTGACCAGGGAGCCTACGAGCAGTACTTC
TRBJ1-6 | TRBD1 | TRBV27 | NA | CASRGRTGLVSPLHF | TGTGCCAGCAGGGGGCGGACAGGGTTGGTTTCACCCCTCCACTTT
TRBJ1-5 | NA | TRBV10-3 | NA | CAISDLAAGQPQHF | TGTGCCATCAGTGACCTTGCCGCGGGTCAGCCCCAGCATTTT
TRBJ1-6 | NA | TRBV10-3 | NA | CAISDRGPSPLHF | TGTGCCATCAGTGACAGGGGCCCCTCACCCCTCCACTTT
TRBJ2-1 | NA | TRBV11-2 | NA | CASSLASNSGEQFF | TGTGCCAGCAGCTTAGCTTCGAATAGCGGTGAGCAGTTCTTC
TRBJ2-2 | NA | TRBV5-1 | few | CASSLTGSTGELFF | TGCGCCAGCAGCTTAACAGGGAGCACCGGGGAGCTGTTTTTT